The sequence of this T cell receptor (beta chain) was determined in a study of shared clonotypes between healthy human individuals. The wider study: Researchers assigned three CD4 naive, three CD4 memory, two CD8 naive and one CD8 memory plate to each donor.

In its sample, this clone was seen once. Distinct nucleotide sequences in the sample also encode this CDR3. The V gene lost 6 bases and the J gene lost 1 base, with 4 bases spanning the gap. CDR3 size: 11 residues. Looked up from germline, CDR1 is SEHNR and CDR2 is FQNEAQ (reference sequence). In the CD4+ fraction, cells were divided into CD45RA+ naive and CD45RA-negative memory subsets. Sequencing used immunoSEQ multiplex PCR; TCRdb keeps in-frame clones, though not all of them. Here the sample spans about 2.4 million clones, 90% to 95% being singletons. The rearrangement uses TRBV7-9 and TRBJ2-7; D not certain. This receptor was obtained from a man between 18 and 35 years old in good health. Sequencing input: naive CD4+ T cells sorted from blood. Subset defined: CD45RA+ positively selected. CDR3 in amino acids: CASSLSYEQYF. The CDR3 DNA sequence: TGTGCCAGCAGTCTATCCTACGAGCAGTACTTC.